This entry features one T cell receptor beta chain sequence. Its antigen is not known. Multiplex touch-down PCR amplified TRB using TRB-A and TRB-B pools in one tube. Reprocessing the multiplex PCR reads, TCRdb reports a single entry for every CDR3 protein and omits DNA. The sample table sets out several hundred distinct CDR3 sequences. The CDR3 is 15 residues long. CDR1 is SGDLS and CDR2 is YYNGEE in the germline V gene. TRB amplification used roughly 250 ng of peripheral blood genomic DNA. The data stem from a study of T cell clusters in autoimmune cytopenias. Study findings and constraints: Primary autoimmune cytopenia patients appeared to lack physiological T cell clusters present in healthy donors. No cluster-lack signature appeared between secondary cytopenia and chronic lymphocytic leukemia patients, apparently due to lymphoma masking.

The same data also contributed to another study, on T cell repertoires in aging, cancer and after chemotherapy.

The receptor comes from a human donor with chronic lymphocytic leukemia. Sequencing used peripheral blood. V gene TRBV9 combines with J gene TRBJ2-2; TCRdb's D gene call, TRBD2, goes unchecked for lack of DNA. CDR3 loop: CASSPGLAGAGELFF. The full variable domain, with the rest looked up from reference TRBV9 and TRBJ2-2, is DSGVTQTPKHLITATGQRVTLRCSPRSGDLSVYWYQQSLDQGLQFLIQYYNGEERAKGNILERFSAQQFPDLHSELNLSSLELGDSALYFCASSPGLAGAGELFFGEGSRLTVL.